Listed here are 8 T cell receptor beta chains from one sample, sequenced in a study of Graves' ophthalmopathy and Graves' hyperthyroidism. RNA transcripts yielded amplified TCR beta CDR3 regions. In the first round, RT-PCR was carried out with HTBI primers, and a multiplex PCR formed the second round. TCRdb passed the multiplex PCR reads through MiXCR, listing each CDR3 protein once. The table includes around 1.1 million distinct CDR3 sequences, 36% detected once. Material for sequencing was peripheral blood or thyroid tissue (not recorded which). The receptors here all came from an adult man with Graves' hyperthyroidism.

The chain links TRBV9 to TRBJ2-6; no definite D call. The CDR3 is 17 amino acids. Germline loops: CDR1 SGDLS, CDR2 YYNGEE. Trimming cost V 3 bases and J 2 bases, with 15 bases left between them. The DNA for the CDR3 is TGTGCCAGCAGCGCCGAACTCCTTTCCACTGGGGCCAACGTCCTGACTTTC. This sequence encodes CASSAELLSTGANVLTF.

Details on this clonotype: Just one base apart from a much larger clone, this may be a read error. V gene TRBV5-6 combines with J gene TRBJ1-2; 8 bases line up with TRBD1. There are 15 residues in the CDR3. In germline, CDR1 is SGHDT, CDR2 YYEEEE. The CDR3 is CASSFGDRPSYGHTF. The CDR3 DNA reads as TGTGCCAGCAGCTTCGGGGACAGGCCCTCCTATGGCCACACCTTC.

In its sample, this clonotype was seen a few times. The chain is built from TRBV5-6 and TRBJ1-2; unclear D gene. This CDR3 has 15 amino acids. Trimming stripped 0 bases from V and 0 bases from J, with 9 bases between. Germline V CDR1 and CDR2: SGHDT, YYEEEE. The DNA for the CDR3 is TGTGCCAGCAGCTTGGAAGAGGGCCCTAACTATGGCTACACCTTC. As protein: CASSLEEGPNYGYTF. Drawing the rest from reference TRBV5-6 and TRBJ1-2, the complete variable domain is DAGVTQSPTHLIKTRGQQVTLRCSPKSGHDTVSWYQQALGQGPQFIFQYYEEEERQRGNFPDRFSGHQFPNYSSELNVNALLLGDSALYLCASSLEEGPNYGYTFGSGTRLTVV.

This clonotype appeared a few times. This rearrangement joins TRBV6-5 to TRBJ2-2, with 11 bases identical to TRBD1. Germline V gene data show CDR1 as MNHEY and CDR2 as SVGAGI. The CDR3 is 16 amino acids. V lost 0 bases and J lost 3; bases outside the gene matches: 0. Written as DNA, the CDR3 is TGTGCCAGCAGTTACTCGGACAGGGGGCACACCGGGGAGCTGTTTTTT. This gives the protein CASSYSDRGHTGELFF.

This clonotype appeared many times. Its ends do not fully match the called genes, so a read error is possible. V gene TRBV11-2 combines with J gene TRBJ2-7; tentatively, D is TRBD2 (6 bases). The V gene's germline CDR1 is SGHAT and CDR2 FQNNGV. The CDR3 has 13 amino acids. This chain's CDR3 is CASSSGGFYGQYF. The CDR3 DNA sequence: TGTGCCAGCAGCTCCGGAGGGTTCTACGGGCAGTACTTC.

This clonotype was counted between two and nine times. The V and J genes are TRBV5-6 and TRBJ1-1, with a possible D match to TRBD1 (6 bases). The CDR3 covers 14 residues. Germline CDR1 and CDR2: SGHDT and YYEEEE. The V gene lost 4 bases and the J gene lost 6 bases, with 16 bases spanning the gap. CDR3 sequence: CASSVDTHRAEAFF. In DNA form, the CDR3 reads TGTGCCAGCAGCGTGGACACCCACAGGGCTGAAGCTTTCTTT.

The chain couples TRBV10-2 to TRBJ1-3; the D is unclear. The germline V and J ends were trimmed by 4 bases and 6 bases, with 13 bases remaining between them. This CDR3 is built from 14 residues. Germline CDR1 reads WSHSY; CDR2 reads SAAADI. This CDR3 is CASSALENANTIYF. The DNA of the CDR3 is TGCGCCAGCAGTGCCCTCGAGAACGCAAACACCATATATTTT.

In its sample, this clonotype was seen many times. The chain employs TRBV7-2 and TRBJ1-2; 9 bases are a match to TRBD1. The CDR3 is made up of 16 amino acids. The junction had 15 bases not matched to a gene; V was cut back by 5 bases and J by 8 bases. The germline V gene encodes CDR1 SGHTA and CDR2 FQGNSA. CDR3 loop: CASSTYGRDRAQGYTF. CDR3 bases: TGTGCCAGCAGCACCTATGGCCGGGACAGGGCTCAAGGCTACACCTTC.